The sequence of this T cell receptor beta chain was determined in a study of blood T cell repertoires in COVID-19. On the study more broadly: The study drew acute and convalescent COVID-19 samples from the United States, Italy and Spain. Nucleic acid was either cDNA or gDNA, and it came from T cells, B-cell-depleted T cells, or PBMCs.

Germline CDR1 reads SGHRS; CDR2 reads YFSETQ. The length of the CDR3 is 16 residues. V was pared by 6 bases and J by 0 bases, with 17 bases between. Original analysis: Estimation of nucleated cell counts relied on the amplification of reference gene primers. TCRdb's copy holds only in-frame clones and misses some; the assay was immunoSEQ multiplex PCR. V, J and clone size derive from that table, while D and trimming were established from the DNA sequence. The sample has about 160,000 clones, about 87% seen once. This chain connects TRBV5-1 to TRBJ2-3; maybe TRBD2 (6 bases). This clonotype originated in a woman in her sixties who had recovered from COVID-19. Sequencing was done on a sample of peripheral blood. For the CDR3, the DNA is TGCGCCAGCACTATCACATTAGCGGCTAGCACAGATACGCAGTATTTT. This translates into CASTITLAASTDTQYF.